This T cell receptor beta chain comes out of a study of cytomegalovirus exposure and HLA in healthy donors. Findings of the study overall: Prediction of most subjects' HLA-A and HLA-B alleles by TCR beta sequences was reportedly accurate.

To note about this clone: The target antigen is unknown.

The PCR employed 60 Vbeta primers together with 13 Jbeta primers. Sequencing was performed with immunoSEQ multiplex PCR; in TCRdb, only in-frame clones are kept and a portion is missing. Among some 140,000 clones listed, 70% to 85% were seen once. Sequencing was performed on PBMCs. The sequence was obtained from a man in his forties or fifties in good health and CMV-seropositive.

The CDR3 nucleotides are TGTGCCAGTAGTATAGGGATGTGGCTAGCGGGAGTTGGAAATGAGCAGTTCTTC. Its translation: CASSIGMWLAGVGNEQFF. The chain joins TRBV19 to TRBJ2-1; 10 nucleotides align to TRBD2. V trimming: 1 base; J trimming: 7 bases; junction bases outside the gene matches: 13. Germline assignment: CDR1 LNHDA and CDR2 SQIVND (reference sequence). This CDR3 comprises 18 residues.